One sample yielded the 28 T cell receptor beta chains listed below, sequenced in a study of OX40 agonist ivuxolimab in advanced cancers. Data came from immunoSEQ multiplex PCR; TCRdb stores just in-frame clones and leaves some out. The sample holds nearly 85,000 clones, 86% seen once. Sequenced material: CD4+ or CD8+ T cells sorted from blood, taken in a trial of the OX40 agonist ivuxolimab. These receptors were taken from an adult with an advanced solid tumor such as melanoma, head and neck, liver or kidney cancer.

The chain employs TRBV6-1 and TRBJ2-7, with 8 positions matching TRBD1. There are 13 residues in the CDR3. After removal of 6 bases from V and 5 bases from J, the junction contained 6 bases not matched to a gene. Germline assignment: CDR1 MNHNS and CDR2 SASEGT. The CDR3 DNA sequence: TGTGCCAGCAGGTGGCAGGGGGCCGACGAGCAGTACTTC. Residues: CASRWQGADEQYF.

The DNA of the CDR3 is TGCGCCAGCAGCTTGGTAAGCGGGGACAGCCTCCTTTCACCCCTCCACTTT. Translation gives CASSLVSGDSLLSPLHF. The V and J genes are TRBV5-1 and TRBJ1-6; TRBD1 matches 7 bases. Germline assignment: CDR1 SGHRS and CDR2 YFSETQ. CDR3 size: 17 residues. V shed 0 bases, J shed 9 bases, and the junction held 12 bases outside the gene matches. Full variable domain (rest looked up from reference TRBV5-1 and TRBJ1-6): KAGVTQTPRYLIKTRGQQVTLSCSPISGHRSVSWYQQTPGQGLQFLFEYFSETQRNKGNFPGRFSGRQFSNSRSEMNVSTLELGDSALYLCASSLVSGDSLLSPLHFGNGTRLTVT.

The gene calls are TRBV27 and TRBJ2-7; D is uncertain. The CDR3 has 14 residues. Germline CDR1 and CDR2: MNHEY and SMNVEV (reference sequence). Trimming took 5 bases from V and 2 from J, leaving 13 bases between them. This CDR3 is CASSVRGGTYEQYF. CDR3 sequence (DNA): TGTGCCAGCAGTGTGCGAGGTGGGACCTACGAGCAGTACTTC.

The chain is built from TRBV7-9 and TRBJ2-3, with D unclear. In germline, CDR1 is SEHNR, CDR2 FQNEAQ (reference sequence). This CDR3 has 13 residues. V was cut by 0 bases and J by 2 bases, with 3 bases left in between. The CDR3 region is CASSLASTDTQYF. The CDR3, as DNA: TGTGCCAGCAGCTTAGCGTCCACAGATACGCAGTATTTT. Variable domain in full (rest from reference TRBV7-9 and TRBJ2-3): DTGVSQNPRHKITKRGQNVTFRCDPISEHNRLYWYRQTLGQGPEFLTYFQNEAQLEKSRLLSDRFSAERPKGSFSTLEIQRTEQGDSAMYLCASSLASTDTQYFGPGTRLTVL.

The rearrangement links TRBV14 to TRBJ2-1; TRBD1 aligns across 7 bases. The CDR3 runs to 19 residues. From germline, CDR1 is SGHDN and CDR2 FVKESK. The ends lost 4 bases at V and 4 bases at J; junction bases unmatched: 19. The CDR3: CASSRKWASRDSPYNEQFF. The CDR3 DNA follows: TGTGCCAGCAGCCGAAAGTGGGCTTCCCGGGACAGTCCTTACAATGAGCAGTTCTTC. Complete variable domain (other parts from reference TRBV14 and TRBJ2-1): EAGVTQFPSHSVIEKGQTVTLRCDPISGHDNLYWYRRVMGKEIKFLLHFVKESKQDESGMPNNRFLAERTGGTYSTLKVQPAELEDSGVYFCASSRKWASRDSPYNEQFFGPGTRLTVL.

This chain uses TRBV28 with TRBJ1-1; 8 bases line up with TRBD1. This CDR3 spans 14 amino acids. CDR1 MDHEN and CDR2 SYDVKM come from the germline V gene. The V segment lost 7 bases and the J segment 4 bases; nucleotides outside the gene matches: 8. The CDR3 loop is CASTSNRGSTEAFF. The CDR3 coding sequence is TGTGCCAGCACTTCCAACAGGGGGAGCACTGAAGCTTTCTTT.

This chain connects TRBV7-6 to TRBJ2-3; 14 nucleotides line up with TRBD2. Germline assignment: CDR1 SGHVS and CDR2 FNYEAQ. V gave up 3 bases and J gave up 0 bases; unmatched junction bases: 5. The CDR3 totals 18 residues. For the CDR3, the DNA is TGTGCCAGCAGCTTTAAGACTAGCGGGGGGGTTAGCACAGATACGCAGTATTTT. Translating gives CASSFKTSGGVSTDTQYF.

The genes are TRBV7-6 and TRBJ2-7, with 7 bases aligning to TRBD1. J lost 6 bases, V lost 4 bases, and 9 bases had no gene match. Germline-derived CDR1 and CDR2 are SGHVS and FNYEAQ. CDR3 length: 14 amino acids. This CDR3 reads CASSSTGFKGEQYF. Written as DNA, the CDR3 is TGTGCCAGCAGCTCGACAGGGTTTAAGGGCGAGCAGTACTTC.

The rearrangement links TRBV28 to TRBJ1-5; D is undetermined. The CDR3 runs to 19 residues. The germline V and J ends were trimmed by 2 bases and 0 bases, with 20 bases remaining between them. Per the germline V gene, CDR1 is MDHEN and CDR2 is SYDVKM. The CDR3 DNA is TGTGCCAGCAGTTTAATACTCCTCCGAAGCCGGGGTAGCAATCAGCCCCAGCATTTT. Translation gives CASSLILLRSRGSNQPQHF. The complete variable domain, with remaining parts taken from reference TRBV28 and TRBJ1-5, reads DVKVTQSSRYLVKRTGEKVFLECVQDMDHENMFWYRQDPGLGLRLIYFSYDVKMKEKGDIPEGYSVSREKKERFSLILESASTNQTSMYLCASSLILLRSRGSNQPQHFGDGTRLSIL.

As regards this clone: Germline and junction disagree at one end, which may indicate a read error. The chain couples TRBV7-7 to TRBJ2-2; D possibly corresponds to TRBD1 (7 bases). Germline V gene lookup returns CDR1 SSHAT and CDR2 FNYEAQ (reference sequence). There are 14 residues in the CDR3. The CDR3 protein is CASSPRTGGGELFF. CDR3 nucleotides: TGTGCTAGCAGCCCCCGGACAGGAGGGGGGGAGCTGTTTTTT.

This clone has just one count. V is TRBV29-1 and J is TRBJ1-1; TRBD1 matches 10 bases. This CDR3 has 13 residues. Germline assignment: CDR1 SQVTM and CDR2 ANQGSEA. V was clipped by 4 bases and J by 10 bases; unmatched bases: 9. CDR3 amino acids: CSVGGIRDRGAFF. The DNA for the CDR3 is TGCAGCGTTGGCGGCATCCGGGACAGGGGAGCTTTCTTT.

The rearrangement joins TRBV28 to TRBJ1-2, with D possibly being TRBD1 (5 bases). This CDR3 is built from 13 residues. V was clipped by 3 bases and J by 8 bases, with 13 bases between them. The V gene's germline CDR1 is MDHEN and CDR2 SYDVKM. CDR3 amino acids: CASSFAGAEGYTF. In DNA form, the CDR3 reads TGTGCCAGCAGTTTTGCCGGGGCGGAGGGCTACACCTTC.

This sequence joins TRBV9 and TRBJ2-2; 8 nucleotides match TRBD1. V was pared by 2 bases and J by 4 bases, with 7 bases of the junction left unmatched. The CDR3 length is 16 residues. Per the germline V gene, CDR1 is SGDLS and CDR2 is YYNGEE. CDR3 protein: CASSVKTGVSTGELFF. In DNA, the CDR3 is TGTGCCAGCAGCGTGAAGACAGGGGTGAGCACCGGGGAGCTGTTTTTT.

The CDR3 DNA follows: TGTGCCAGCAGCTTTACCGGGACAGGGTATGTCGGCTATGGCTACACCTTC. It encodes CASSFTGTGYVGYGYTF. The chain couples TRBV7-2 to TRBJ1-2; 9 bases align to TRBD1. The length of the CDR3 is 17 residues. Germline V gives CDR1 SGHTA, CDR2 FQGNSA. The trim removed 3 bases at V and 4 bases at J, leaving 12 bases unmatched.

The V gene is TRBV30, the J gene TRBJ1-3, with D unresolved. This CDR3 comprises 11 residues. The V end lost 3 bases, the J end lost 6 bases, and 6 bases lay between the germline ends. Germline CDR1 and CDR2: GTSNPN and SVGIG (reference sequence). The CDR3 reads CAWSLENTIYF. In DNA, the CDR3 is TGTGCCTGGAGCCTAGAAAACACCATATATTTT.

As to this clone: The sample carries other DNA sequences with the same CDR3. The CDR3 DNA reads as TGTGCCAGCAGACCAGACAGCTTTTATAGTAATCAGCCCCAGCATTTT. This sequence encodes CASRPDSFYSNQPQHF. The chain combines TRBV28 with TRBJ1-5, with D possibly TRBD1 on 5 matching bases. CDR1 MDHEN and CDR2 SYDVKM come from the germline V gene. This CDR3 is 16 amino acids long. Deletions cut 6 bases from V and 4 bases from J, with 19 bases between.

This chain connects TRBV9 to TRBJ1-2; a weak D match, TRBD1 (5 bases). V dropped 0 bases and J dropped 3 bases, with 15 bases sitting between them. This CDR3 is built from 16 residues. Germline-derived CDR1 and CDR2 are SGDLS and YYNGEE. The CDR3 is CASSVDPGRDYYGYTF. As DNA, the CDR3 is TGTGCCAGCAGCGTAGATCCCGGCAGGGACTACTATGGCTACACCTTC.

The chain has TRBV29-1 and TRBJ2-7; 9 nucleotides agree with TRBD2. Germline V lookup: CDR1 SQVTM, CDR2 ANQGSEA. The CDR3 is 15 amino acids. Trimming at V came to 7 bases and at J to 6 bases, leaving 16 bases not matched to a gene. Written as DNA, the CDR3 is TGCAGCGCTACACAGAAGCGGGGGGCCACCCTCGAGCAGTACTTC. Its translation is CSATQKRGATLEQYF.

The gene calls are TRBV6-6 and TRBJ1-2; the D is unclear. Germline CDR1 and CDR2: MNHNY and SVGAGI (reference sequence). This CDR3 has 16 residues. The V gene lost 5 bases and the J gene lost 4 bases, with 20 bases spanning the gap. In DNA, the CDR3 is TGTGCCAGCAGTCCCCTGGACGGGGAGCCGGGCTATGGCTACACCTTC. This codes for CASSPLDGEPGYGYTF.

The sample holds a few counts of this clone. The chain uses TRBV5-1 and TRBJ2-5; 9 nucleotides match TRBD1. The CDR3 consists of 14 residues. The V gene's germline CDR1 is SGHRS and CDR2 YFSETQ. J gave up 6 bases and V 4 bases, and 7 bases lay outside the gene matches. CDR3 in amino acids: CASSAGTGRQTQYF. DNA of the CDR3: TGCGCCAGCAGCGCCGGGACAGGGCGACAGACCCAGTACTTC. Combining the CDR3 with reference TRBV5-1 and TRBJ2-5 gives the whole variable domain KAGVTQTPRYLIKTRGQQVTLSCSPISGHRSVSWYQQTPGQGLQFLFEYFSETQRNKGNFPGRFSGRQFSNSRSEMNVSTLELGDSALYLCASSAGTGRQTQYFGPGTRLLVL.

The chain combines TRBV5-4 with TRBJ1-2, with 7 bases fitting TRBD1. The V gene's germline CDR1 is SGHNT and CDR2 YYREEE (reference sequence). The CDR3 is 14 residues long. The V and J ends lost 4 bases and 2 bases, in that order; junction bases with no gene match: 5. DNA of the CDR3: TGTGCCAGCAGCCTCGGACAGGTGAACTATGGCTACACCTTC. This sequence encodes CASSLGQVNYGYTF.

The chain has TRBV28 and TRBJ1-5; D gene unclear. This CDR3 comprises 10 residues. Trimming cost V 2 bases and J 10 bases, with 3 bases left between them. Germline V CDR1 and CDR2: MDHEN, SYDVKM. CDR3 amino acids: CASSLSPQHF. CDR3 bases: TGTGCCAGCAGTTTAAGCCCCCAGCATTTT.

The genes are TRBV6-1 and TRBJ1-2; D is uncertain. The germline CDR1 and CDR2 sequences are MNHNS and SASEGT. The germline V and J ends were trimmed by 8 bases and 6 bases, with 22 bases remaining between them. The CDR3 sequence is 15 residues long. CDR3 sequence reads: CASLSGQMLMDGYTF. In DNA, the CDR3 is TGTGCCAGCCTGAGTGGGCAGATGCTAATGGATGGCTACACCTTC.

J is TRBJ2-5 and V is TRBV9; D remains unclear. The germline V gene encodes CDR1 SGDLS and CDR2 YYNGEE. Trimming left V 3 bases short and J 5 bases short, with 14 bases between. The CDR3 length is 14 residues. The CDR3 is CASSETRGSETQYF. The CDR3, as DNA: TGTGCCAGCAGCGAGACCCGAGGTTCTGAGACCCAGTACTTC.

The rearrangement links TRBV5-6 to TRBJ1-2; D not certain. The CDR3 loop spans 14 amino acids. CDR1 and CDR2 from the germline V gene are SGHDT and YYEEEE. The germline V and J ends were trimmed by 2 bases and 8 bases, with 16 bases remaining between them. CDR3 amino acids: CASSFLGRVSGYTF. CDR3 sequence (DNA): TGTGCCAGCAGCTTCCTCGGGAGGGTCAGCGGCTACACCTTC.

The chain couples TRBV9 to TRBJ1-6; no firm D call. Trimming shortened V by 3 bases and J by 7 bases, and 11 bases separated the two germline ends. Germline CDR1 is SGDLS and CDR2 is YYNGEE. The CDR3 is 14 residues long. The CDR3 DNA sequence: TGTGCCAGCAGCGCCGGACCGATCAATTCACCCCTCCACTTT. Translated, it gives CASSAGPINSPLHF.

The chain has TRBV5-1 and TRBJ2-5; 14 bases fit TRBD2. The CDR3 extends over 15 amino acids. V shed 7 bases and J 2 bases; nucleotides not matched to a gene: 4. The germline V gene encodes CDR1 SGHRS and CDR2 YFSETQ. DNA for the CDR3: TGCGCCAGCTTGGGGACTAGCGGGAGTCAAGAGACCCAGTACTTC. Translation: CASLGTSGSQETQYF.

This clone showed up just once. The chain uses TRBV4-1 and TRBJ1-1; D is undetermined. The germline V gene has CDR1 MGHRA and CDR2 YSYEKL. V lost 4 bases to trimming and J lost 4 bases, with 16 bases between them. There are 15 residues in the CDR3. The CDR3 protein is CASSPNVGRSTEAFF. Here the CDR3 DNA reads TGCGCCAGCAGCCCCAACGTGGGTAGAAGCACTGAAGCTTTCTTT.